This T cell receptor beta chain was sequenced during a study of CD8 T cells in ankylosing spondylitis. Study-level points and caveats: In synovial fluid and blood from reactive arthritis, some motif variants were previously reported. Researchers report that disease-linked clones proved CD8+ and relatively rare in peripheral blood. Several highly homologous variants formed a TCR beta motif that appeared characteristic of ankylosing spondylitis blood.

This clonotype has only a few counts. What it recognizes is unknown. The CDR3 is 15 amino acids. CDR1 and CDR2 (germline): LGHNA, YSLEER. The V end lost 0 bases, the J end lost 2 bases, and 8 bases lay between the germline ends. As the method for making TCR beta libraries, quantitative 5'-RACE with molecular barcodes was used. Each CDR3 protein is one row after TCRdb ran MiXCR on the 5' RACE reads. Of fewer than 250,000 distinct CDR3 sequences in the sample, around 18% are singletons; the top ten hold under 45%. The specimen was blood, either unsorted or a sorted T cell fraction (not recorded which). The sequence came from a male donor with ankylosing spondylitis. The genes are TRBV4-3 and TRBJ2-1; D is unresolved. CDR3 sequence reads: CASSQEGPTYNEQFF. CDR3 DNA sequence: TGCGCCAGCAGCCAAGAAGGGCCGACCTACAATGAGCAGTTCTTC.